Listed below are T cell receptor beta chains from one sample, sequenced in a study of blood T cell repertoires in COVID-19. Profiled with immunoSEQ multiplex PCR; TCRdb holds only in-frame clones, not every one. This table holds some 68,000 clones, nearly 90% found once. The sequenced material came from peripheral blood. These receptor sequences come from a woman between 45 and 65 years old with COVID-19, enrolled during active disease. CDR3s include the opening cysteine and the closing phenylalanine or tryptophan. The D gene is left open where the match is weak. Rows may omit the clone size; those that give it use once, few, many or a size class.

>NA|TRBV14|NA|TRBJ2-3
TGTGCCAGCAGCCAGGATTGGGAGCGGACCACAGATACGCAGTATTTT
CASSQDWERTTDTQYF
>NA|TRBV10-3|NA|TRBJ2-2
TGTGCCATCAGGTCAGGAGGCACCGGGGAGCTGTTTTTT
CAIRSGGTGELFF
>few|TRBV10-2|NA|TRBJ1-2
TGCGCCAGCAGTGAAACAGGAGACTATGGCTACACCTTC
CASSETGDYGYTF
>NA|TRBV6-1|TRBD2|TRBJ2-7
TGTGCCAGCAGTGAACTACTAGCGGGAGGGCCCGCGGTCTACGAGCAGTACTTC
CASSELLAGGPAVYEQYF
>NA|TRBV9|NA|TRBJ2-5
TGTGCCAGCAGCGTAGGACAGACCAGAGAGACCCAGTACTTC
CASSVGQTRETQYF
>NA|TRBV30|TRBD1|TRBJ1-1
TGTGCCTGGTGGGGACAGGGGGCGTACACTGAAGCTTTCTTT
CAWWGQGAYTEAFF
>NA|TRBV24-1|TRBD1|TRBJ1-2
TGTGCCACCAGTGATCCGACAGGGGGCGAAGACTATGGCTACACCTTC
CATSDPTGGEDYGYTF
>NA|TRBV3-1/TRBV3-2|TRBD1|TRBJ2-7
TGTGCCAGCAGCCAAGGCCGAAAACAGGGGTCCTACGAGCAGTACTTC
CASSQGRKQGSYEQYF
>NA|TRBV10-3|TRBD1|TRBJ2-2
TGTGCCATCAGTTCTTTCACAGGGGTTACCGGGGAGCTGTTTTTT
CAISSFTGVTGELFF
>NA|TRBV6-9|NA|TRBJ1-2
TGTGCCAGCCCAGGCTACACCTTC
CASPGYTF
>once|TRBV24-1|TRBD2|TRBJ2-2
TGTGCCACCAGTGACAAGACTAGCGGGCCCACCGGGGAGCTGTTTTTT
CATSDKTSGPTGELFF
>NA|TRBV4-1|TRBD1|TRBJ2-6
TGCGCCAGCAGCCAGTACCCCGGGACAGGGGGCGCCGCTGCTGGGGCCAACGTCCTGACTTTC
CASSQYPGTGGAAAGANVLTF
>NA|TRBV6-5|TRBD1|TRBJ2-5
TGTGCCAGCATGTCGTTCGGGACAGGGTATGAGACCCAGTACTTC
CASMSFGTGYETQYF